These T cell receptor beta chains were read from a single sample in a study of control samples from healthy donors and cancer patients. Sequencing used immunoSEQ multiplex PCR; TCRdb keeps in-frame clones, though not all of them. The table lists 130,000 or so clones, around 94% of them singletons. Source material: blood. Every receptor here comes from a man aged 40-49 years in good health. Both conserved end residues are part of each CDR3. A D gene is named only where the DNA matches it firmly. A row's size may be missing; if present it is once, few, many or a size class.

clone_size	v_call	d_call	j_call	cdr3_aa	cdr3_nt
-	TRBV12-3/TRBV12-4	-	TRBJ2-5	CASSPGTETQYF	TGTGCCAGCAGTCCCGGGACAGAGACCCAGTACTTC
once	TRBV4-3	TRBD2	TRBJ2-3	CASSQDQRGWADTQYF	TGCGCCAGCAGCCAAGACCAGCGGGGGTGGGCAGATACGCAGTATTTT
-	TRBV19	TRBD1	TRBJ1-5	CASSAGGSYQPQHF	TGTGCCAGTAGTGCAGGGGGCAGCTATCAGCCCCAGCATTTT
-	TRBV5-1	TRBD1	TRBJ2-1	CASKGTGANEQFF	TGCGCCAGCAAGGGCACAGGGGCCAATGAGCAGTTCTTC
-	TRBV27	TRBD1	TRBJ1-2	CASSLSRDRGKNGYTF	TGTGCCAGCAGTTTAAGTCGGGACAGGGGGAAGAATGGCTACACCTTC
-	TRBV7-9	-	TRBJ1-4	CASSPDWGQSNEKLFF	TGTGCCAGCAGCCCAGATTGGGGGCAAAGTAATGAAAAACTGTTTTTT
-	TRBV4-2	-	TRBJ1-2	CASSQDPGHYGYTF	TGTGCCAGCAGCCAAGACCCGGGGCACTATGGCTACACCTTC
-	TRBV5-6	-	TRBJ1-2	CASSLGSGADYGYTF	TGTGCCAGCAGCTTGGGGTCAGGGGCCGATTATGGCTACACCTTC
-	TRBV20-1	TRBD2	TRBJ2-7	CSAQRGYEQYF	TGCAGTGCCCAGCGGGGATACGAGCAGTACTTC
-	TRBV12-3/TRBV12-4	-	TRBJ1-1	CASSSSGSTEAFF	TGTGCCAGCAGTTCAAGTGGTAGCACTGAAGCTTTCTTT
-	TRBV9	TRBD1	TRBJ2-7	CASSPQGTGPYEQYF	TGTGCCAGCAGCCCCCAGGGGACAGGACCCTACGAGCAGTACTTC
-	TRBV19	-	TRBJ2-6	CASSPSTLSSGANVLTF	TGTGCCAGTAGTCCCTCGACACTTTCCTCTGGGGCCAACGTCCTGACTTTC
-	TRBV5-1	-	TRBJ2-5	CASSFNRQVGETQYF	TGCGCCAGCAGCTTCAACCGACAGGTGGGCGAGACCCAGTACTTC
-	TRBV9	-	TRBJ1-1	CASSVDGRRAFF	TGTGCCAGCAGCGTAGACGGTCGACGGGCTTTCTTT
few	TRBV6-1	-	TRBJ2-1	CASSAAPYNEQFF	TGTGCCAGCAGTGCAGCACCCTACAATGAGCAGTTCTTC
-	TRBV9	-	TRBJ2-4	CASSAQGMAKNIQYF	TGTGCCAGCAGCGCTCAGGGGATGGCCAAAAACATTCAGTACTTC
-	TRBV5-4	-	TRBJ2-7	CASSLDGDLYEQYF	TGTGCCAGCAGCCTGGACGGAGATCTCTACGAGCAGTACTTC
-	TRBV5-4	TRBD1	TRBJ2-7	CASSFGQGDEQYF	TGTGCCAGCAGCTTCGGACAGGGTGACGAGCAGTACTTC
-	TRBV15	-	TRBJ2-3	CATSGGRAQTDTQYF	TGTGCCACCAGCGGGGGGCGGGCCCAAACAGATACGCAGTATTTT
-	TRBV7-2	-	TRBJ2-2	CASSLAGGAGELFF	TGTGCCAGCAGCTTGGCCGGAGGGGCCGGGGAGCTGTTTTTT
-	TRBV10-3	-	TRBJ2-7	CAISGGYEQYF	TGTGCCATCAGTGGGGGTTACGAGCAGTACTTC
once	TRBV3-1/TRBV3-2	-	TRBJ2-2	CASSQAGGSTGELFF	TGTGCCAGCAGCCAAGCTGGAGGGAGCACCGGGGAGCTGTTTTTT